The 9 T cell receptor beta chains below were found in one sample sequenced in a study of cytotoxic CD8 clonotypes in ibrutinib-treated CLL. Generated by immunoSEQ multiplex PCR, the TCRdb table keeps only in-frame clones and is missing some. The sample lists just under 70,000 clones, roughly two thirds occurring once. Sequencing was performed on PBMCs, taken after 12 months of ibrutinib treatment. The receptors shown here come from a human donor with chronic lymphocytic leukemia.

The V call is TRBV27, the J call TRBJ2-7; D is unresolved. CDR1 is MNHEY, CDR2 SMNVEV, per germline (reference sequence). The germline V and J ends were trimmed by 5 bases and 2 bases, with 10 bases remaining between them. CDR3 size: 13 residues. The DNA of the CDR3 is TGTGCCAGCAGTGCCCTGATCGCCTACGAGCAGTACTTC. It is translated as CASSALIAYEQYF.

The V and J genes are TRBV7-9 and TRBJ2-7, with 12 positions matching TRBD2. J lost 4 bases, V lost 2 bases, and 3 bases had no gene match. Germline-derived CDR1 and CDR2 are SEHNR and FQNEAQ (reference sequence). The CDR3 is 15 residues long. This CDR3 reads CASSLLGLAGYEQYF. The CDR3 DNA sequence: TGTGCCAGCAGCTTACTAGGACTAGCGGGGTACGAGCAGTACTTC.

This clone has just one count. CDR3 sequence: CASSEGGYSTDTQYF. In DNA, the CDR3 is TGCGCCAGCAGTGAGGGGGGTTACAGCACAGATACGCAGTATTTT. The V and J genes are TRBV10-2 and TRBJ2-3; D tentatively fits TRBD1 or TRBD2 (5 bases each). Germline V lookup: CDR1 WSHSY, CDR2 SAAADI. The ends were cut back, 2 bases at V and 0 bases at J, with 9 bases in the middle. CDR3 length: 15 amino acids.

The chain uses TRBV6-5 and TRBJ1-3; D perhaps matches TRBD1 (5 bases). V was shortened by 6 bases and J by 2 bases, with 11 bases between the two germline ends. The CDR3 runs to 14 residues. The germline V gene encodes CDR1 MNHEY and CDR2 SVGAGI. The DNA for the CDR3 is TGTGCCAGCAGCATCAGGGCCACTGGAAACACCATATATTTT. This sequence encodes CASSIRATGNTIYF.

The CDR3 loop is CASSFESTEAFF. CDR3 nucleotide sequence: TGTGCCAGCAGCTTCGAGTCCACTGAAGCTTTCTTT. The gene calls are TRBV7-2 and TRBJ1-1; D is ambiguous. From germline, CDR1 is SGHTA and CDR2 FQGNSA. This CDR3 has 12 residues. V was trimmed by 3 bases and J by 4 bases, leaving 6 bases between them.

The chain is built from TRBV29-1 and TRBJ1-2; tentative D call: TRBD1 (6 bases). The V end lost 3 bases, the J end lost 4 bases, and 18 bases lay between the germline ends. This CDR3 region has 15 residues. Germline CDR1 SQVTM, CDR2 ANQGSEA. The CDR3 sequence is CSVEEGGGRPYGYTF. Here the CDR3 DNA reads TGCAGCGTTGAGGAGGGTGGGGGGCGACCCTATGGCTACACCTTC.

The chain combines TRBV7-3 with TRBJ2-3; D may be TRBD2 (6 bases). The CDR3 covers 14 residues. V was cut by 5 bases and J by 1 base, with 10 bases left in between. Germline CDR1 SGHTA, CDR2 FQGTGA. CDR3 DNA: TGTGCCAGCAGCGCGGGAATGGGCACAGATACGCAGTATTTT. Protein product: CASSAGMGTDTQYF.

The rearrangement links TRBV5-4 to TRBJ2-1, with 7 nucleotides matching TRBD1. CDR3 length: 15 amino acids. V was pared by 0 bases and J by 8 bases, with 8 bases of the junction left unmatched. The germline V gene has CDR1 SGHNT and CDR2 YYREEE (reference sequence). The CDR3 bases are TGTGCCAGCAGCTTGGGACAGGGCGGCTTCGATGAGCAGTTCTTC. Its translation is CASSLGQGGFDEQFF.

Only a few counts were recorded for this clone. The genes are TRBV30 and TRBJ1-6; 9 bases are a match to TRBD1. Germline CDR1 GTSNPN, CDR2 SVGIG (reference sequence). V dropped 3 bases and J dropped 10; count of bases not matched to a gene: 7. This CDR3 is built from 14 residues. CDR3 bases: TGTGCCTGGAGCACGGACAGGGGTTCGTCACCCCTCCACTTT. Encoded protein: CAWSTDRGSSPLHF.